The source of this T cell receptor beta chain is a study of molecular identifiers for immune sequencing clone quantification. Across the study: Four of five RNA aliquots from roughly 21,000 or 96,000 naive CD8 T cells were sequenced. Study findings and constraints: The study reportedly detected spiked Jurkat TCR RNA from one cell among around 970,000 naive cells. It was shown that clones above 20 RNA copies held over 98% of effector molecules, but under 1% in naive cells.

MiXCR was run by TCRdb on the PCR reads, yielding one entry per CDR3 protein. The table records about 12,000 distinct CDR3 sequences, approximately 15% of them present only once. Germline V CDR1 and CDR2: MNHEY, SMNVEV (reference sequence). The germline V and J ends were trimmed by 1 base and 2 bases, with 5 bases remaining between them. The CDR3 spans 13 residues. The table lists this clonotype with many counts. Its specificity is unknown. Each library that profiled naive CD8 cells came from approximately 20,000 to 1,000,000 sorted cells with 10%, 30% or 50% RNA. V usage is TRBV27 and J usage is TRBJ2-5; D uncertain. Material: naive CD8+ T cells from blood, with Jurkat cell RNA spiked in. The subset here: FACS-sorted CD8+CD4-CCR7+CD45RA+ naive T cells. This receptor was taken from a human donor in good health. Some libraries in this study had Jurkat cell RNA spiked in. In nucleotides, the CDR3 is TGTGCCAGCAGTTTATTAGGGCAAGAGACCCAGTACTTC. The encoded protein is CASSLLGQETQYF.